These T cell receptor beta chains were read from a single sample in a study of blood T cell repertoires in COVID-19. Measured with immunoSEQ multiplex PCR; TCRdb has only the in-frame clones, and not every one. The sample includes about 62,000 clones, 80% to 95% of them seen just once. Sequencing was carried out using peripheral blood. These receptors were collected from a human donor in a cohort sampled during active COVID-19. CDR3s include the opening cysteine and the closing phenylalanine or tryptophan. The order of the fields is clone size, J gene, CDR3 length, V gene, D gene, CDR3 DNA, CDR3 protein. The D gene is left open where the match is weak. Clone size is given for some rows only: seen once, a few or many times, or a class if the clone is expanded.

clone_size: -
j_call: TRBJ2-5
cdr3_length: 17
v_call: TRBV5-4
d_call: TRBD2
cdr3_nt: TGTGCCAGCAGCTTGGGACCCTGGGGCGGGGGGCAAGAGACCCAGTACTTC
cdr3_aa: CASSLGPWGGGQETQYF

clone_size: -
j_call: TRBJ2-7
cdr3_length: 13
v_call: TRBV5-1
d_call: -
cdr3_nt: TGCGCCAGCAGCTTGTGCGCAGGGTGTGAGCAGTACTTC
cdr3_aa: CASSLCAGCEQYF

clone_size: -
j_call: TRBJ2-1
cdr3_length: 15
v_call: TRBV11-3
d_call: -
cdr3_nt: TGTGCCAGCAGTCTAGTCGGGACAACCTACAATGAGCAGTTCTTC
cdr3_aa: CASSLVGTTYNEQFF

clone_size: -
j_call: TRBJ1-1
cdr3_length: 14
v_call: TRBV29-1
d_call: -
cdr3_nt: TGCAGCGTTGAAGACGGGTTCCCGGTGGCTGAAGCTTTCTTT
cdr3_aa: CSVEDGFPVAEAFF

clone_size: -
j_call: TRBJ2-7
cdr3_length: 17
v_call: TRBV7-2
d_call: TRBD1
cdr3_nt: TGTGCCAGCAGCTCTGCCGGACAGGGTTACTCTCCCTACGAGCAGTACTTC
cdr3_aa: CASSSAGQGYSPYEQYF

clone_size: -
j_call: TRBJ2-4
cdr3_length: 20
v_call: TRBV9
d_call: TRBD2
cdr3_nt: TGTGCCAGCAGCGTAGACGGGAGGAGTCGGACTAGCGGTTTCGGGAACATTCAGTACTTC
cdr3_aa: CASSVDGRSRTSGFGNIQYF

clone_size: few
j_call: TRBJ2-1
cdr3_length: 15
v_call: TRBV7-9
d_call: -
cdr3_nt: TGTGCCAGCAGCTTATGGGCAGGGTCCCTCGATGAGCAGTTCTTC
cdr3_aa: CASSLWAGSLDEQFF

clone_size: -
j_call: TRBJ2-1
cdr3_length: 13
v_call: TRBV29-1
d_call: TRBD1
cdr3_nt: TGCAGCGTCTCAGGGGGTTTGGGGAATGAGCAGTTCTTC
cdr3_aa: CSVSGGLGNEQFF

clone_size: -
j_call: TRBJ1-3
cdr3_length: 18
v_call: TRBV9
d_call: -
cdr3_nt: TGTGCCAGCAGCCCCCAAGGGGTAAAGCGAGGAAGTGGAAACACCATATATTTT
cdr3_aa: CASSPQGVKRGSGNTIYF

clone_size: -
j_call: TRBJ1-5
cdr3_length: 15
v_call: TRBV30
d_call: -
cdr3_nt: TGTGCCTGGAGTGTTGGGGGCTATAGCAATCAGCCCCAGCATTTT
cdr3_aa: CAWSVGGYSNQPQHF

clone_size: -
j_call: TRBJ2-2
cdr3_length: 16
v_call: TRBV11-3
d_call: -
cdr3_nt: TGTGCCAGCAGCTTATCGGGTGGAGGGAAACCCGGGGAGCTGTTTTTT
cdr3_aa: CASSLSGGGKPGELFF

clone_size: -
j_call: TRBJ1-1
cdr3_length: 15
v_call: TRBV5-1
d_call: -
cdr3_nt: TGCGCCAGCAGCTTGGACGGGACACCGAACACTGAAGCTTTCTTT
cdr3_aa: CASSLDGTPNTEAFF

clone_size: -
j_call: TRBJ1-6
cdr3_length: 13
v_call: TRBV9
d_call: -
cdr3_nt: TGTGCCAGCAGCGCCCACGAGGGTTCACCCCTCCACTTT
cdr3_aa: CASSAHEGSPLHF

clone_size: -
j_call: TRBJ1-1
cdr3_length: 14
v_call: TRBV5-6
d_call: -
cdr3_nt: TGTGCCAGCAGCCGAGACAGATTGAACACTGAAGCTTTCTTT
cdr3_aa: CASSRDRLNTEAFF

clone_size: -
j_call: TRBJ2-5
cdr3_length: 14
v_call: TRBV24-1
d_call: -
cdr3_nt: TGTGCCACCAGTGATTCAACTAATCTCGAGACCCAGTACTTC
cdr3_aa: CATSDSTNLETQYF

clone_size: -
j_call: TRBJ1-3
cdr3_length: 17
v_call: TRBV28
d_call: -
cdr3_nt: TGTGCCATTCGCCCCCAGGCGGGGGCGCATTTAACAAACACCATATATTTT
cdr3_aa: CAIRPQAGAHLTNTIYF

clone_size: -
j_call: TRBJ2-2
cdr3_length: 18
v_call: TRBV11-2
d_call: TRBD2
cdr3_nt: TGTGCCAGCAGCCCGACTAGCGGGAGGGCCCTTAGAATCGGGGAGCTGTTTTTT
cdr3_aa: CASSPTSGRALRIGELFF

clone_size: once
j_call: TRBJ1-2
cdr3_length: 14
v_call: TRBV6-5
d_call: -
cdr3_nt: TGTGCCAGCAGCATATTGGCGGGGAACTATGGCTACACCTTC
cdr3_aa: CASSILAGNYGYTF

clone_size: -
j_call: TRBJ2-3
cdr3_length: 15
v_call: TRBV2
d_call: TRBD1
cdr3_nt: TGTGCCAGCAGTGGGGACAGGGGTCGTTCAGATACGCAGTATTTT
cdr3_aa: CASSGDRGRSDTQYF

clone_size: -
j_call: TRBJ2-1
cdr3_length: 15
v_call: TRBV18
d_call: TRBD1
cdr3_nt: TGTGCCAGCTCACCCCGACAGGGTTTTGACAATGAGCAGTTCTTC
cdr3_aa: CASSPRQGFDNEQFF

clone_size: -
j_call: TRBJ1-1
cdr3_length: 13
v_call: TRBV27
d_call: -
cdr3_nt: TGTGCCAGCAGTTCGGCCCGGACAGATGAAGCTTTCTTT
cdr3_aa: CASSSARTDEAFF

clone_size: -
j_call: TRBJ2-3
cdr3_length: 14
v_call: TRBV12-5
d_call: -
cdr3_nt: TGTGCTAGTGCCCGGGGGGCCCTCACAGATACGCAGTATTTT
cdr3_aa: CASARGALTDTQYF

clone_size: -
j_call: TRBJ2-3
cdr3_length: 12
v_call: TRBV6-5
d_call: -
cdr3_nt: TGTGCCAGCAGTTACAGAGGGGATACGCAGTATTTT
cdr3_aa: CASSYRGDTQYF